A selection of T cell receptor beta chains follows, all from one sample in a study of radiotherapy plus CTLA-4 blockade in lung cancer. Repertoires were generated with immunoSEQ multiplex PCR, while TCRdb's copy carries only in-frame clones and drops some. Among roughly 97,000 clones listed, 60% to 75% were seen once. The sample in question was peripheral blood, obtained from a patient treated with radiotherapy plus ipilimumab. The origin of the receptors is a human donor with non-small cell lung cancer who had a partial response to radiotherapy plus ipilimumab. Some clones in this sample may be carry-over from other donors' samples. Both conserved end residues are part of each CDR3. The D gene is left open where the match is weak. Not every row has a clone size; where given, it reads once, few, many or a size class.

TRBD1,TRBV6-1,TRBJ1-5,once,CASRLDRGGNQPQHF,TGTGCCAGCAGGTTGGACAGGGGGGGCAATCAGCCCCAGCATTTT
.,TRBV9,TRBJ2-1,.,CASSAILSSNEQFF,TGTGCCAGCAGCGCCATACTTAGTTCCAATGAGCAGTTCTTC
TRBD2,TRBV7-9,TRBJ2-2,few,CASSLPSGGNTGELFF,TGTGCCAGCAGCTTACCTAGCGGCGGGAACACCGGGGAGCTGTTTTTT
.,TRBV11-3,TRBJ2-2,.,CASSLVAGLRTGELFF,TGTGCCAGCAGCTTAGTCGCGGGGCTGCGGACCGGGGAGCTGTTTTTT
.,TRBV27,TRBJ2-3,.,CASSWSGSTDTQYF,TGTGCCAGCAGTTGGAGCGGGAGCACAGATACGCAGTATTTT
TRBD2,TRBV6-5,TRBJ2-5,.,CASSFTSGSGETQYF,TGTGCCAGCAGTTTTACTAGCGGGAGTGGAGAGACCCAGTACTTC
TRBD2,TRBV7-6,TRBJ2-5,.,CASSSNRGGPVETQYF,TGTGCCAGCAGCTCGAACCGGGGGGGGCCCGTAGAGACCCAGTACTTC
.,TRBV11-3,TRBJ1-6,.,CASSLDRGKTAASPLHF,TGTGCCAGCAGCTTAGATCGCGGTAAGACTGCGGCTTCACCCCTCCACTTT
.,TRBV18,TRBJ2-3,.,CASSQLQGSTDTQYF,TGTGCCAGCTCTCAACTTCAGGGGAGCACAGATACGCAGTATTTT
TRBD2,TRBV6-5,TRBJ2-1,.,CASSYSGGLGYNEQFF,TGTGCCAGCAGTTACTCTGGGGGACTAGGATACAATGAGCAGTTCTTC
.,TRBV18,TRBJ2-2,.,CASSRLHTGELFF,TGTGCCAGCTCTCGACTGCACACCGGGGAGCTGTTTTTT
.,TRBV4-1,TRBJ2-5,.,CASRPIGTLVETQYF,TGCGCCAGCAGGCCCATAGGTACCCTAGTGGAGACCCAGTACTTC
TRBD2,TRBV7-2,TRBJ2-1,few,CASSLPSGEREWPFF,TGTGCCAGCAGCTTACCGTCTGGGGAGCGGGAATGGCCCTTCTTC
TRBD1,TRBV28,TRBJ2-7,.,CASSFWDRDSYEQYF,TGTGCCAGCAGTTTTTGGGACAGGGACTCCTACGAGCAGTACTTC
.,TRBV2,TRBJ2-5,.,CASSVAGWLETQYF,TGTGCCAGCAGTGTCGCCGGGTGGCTGGAGACCCAGTACTTC
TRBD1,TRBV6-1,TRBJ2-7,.,CASRDFGTDSYEQYF,TGTGCCAGCAGGGACTTCGGGACAGACTCCTACGAGCAGTACTTC
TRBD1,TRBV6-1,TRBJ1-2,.,CASSGRDRANYGYTF,TGTGCCAGCAGTGGCCGGGACAGGGCTAACTATGGCTACACCTTC
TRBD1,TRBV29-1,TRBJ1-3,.,CSADRAGSGNTIYF,TGCAGCGCTGACAGGGCCGGCTCTGGAAACACCATATATTTT
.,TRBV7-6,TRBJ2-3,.,CASSLPQDTQYF,TGTGCCAGCAGCCTCCCACAAGATACGCAGTATTTT
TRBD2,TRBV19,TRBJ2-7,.,CASSRGLAGGPSYEQYF,TGTGCCAGTAGTAGGGGACTAGCGGGAGGGCCCTCCTACGAGCAGTACTTC
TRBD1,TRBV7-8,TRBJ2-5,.,CASSTGQGVVYETQYF,TGTGCCAGCAGCACCGGACAGGGTGTCGTGTACGAGACCCAGTACTTC
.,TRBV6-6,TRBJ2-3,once,CASAPLSHPTDTQYF,TGTGCCAGCGCACCGCTAAGTCATCCCACAGATACGCAGTATTTT
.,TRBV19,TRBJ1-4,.,CASSITGIGEKLFF,TGTGCCAGTAGTATCACAGGGATCGGTGAAAAACTGTTTTTT
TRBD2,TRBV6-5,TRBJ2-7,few,CASSATSGRYEQYF,TGTGCCAGCAGTGCAACTAGCGGGAGGTACGAGCAGTACTTC
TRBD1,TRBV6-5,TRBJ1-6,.,CATRTGGHSPLHF,TGTGCCACGCGGACAGGAGGTCACTCACCCCTCCACTTT
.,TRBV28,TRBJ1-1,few,CASRDERDEAFF,TGTGCCAGCAGGGACGAGAGGGATGAAGCTTTCTTT
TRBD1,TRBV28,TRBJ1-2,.,CASSFGAGQEGYTF,TGTGCCAGCAGTTTTGGCGCGGGACAGGAGGGCTACACCTTC
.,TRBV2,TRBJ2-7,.,CASEGFLLAYEQYF,TGTGCCAGCGAGGGATTCCTCTTAGCCTACGAGCAGTACTTC
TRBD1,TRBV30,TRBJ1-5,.,CAWDTGTGAVNQPQHF,TGTGCCTGGGACACCGGGACAGGGGCCGTCAATCAGCCCCAGCATTTT
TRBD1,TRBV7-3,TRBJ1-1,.,CASSPQTGRNTEAFF,TGTGCCAGCAGCCCCCAGACAGGGAGGAACACTGAAGCTTTCTTT
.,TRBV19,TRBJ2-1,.,CASTDWTEDNEQFF,TGTGCCAGTACCGACTGGACAGAAGACAATGAGCAGTTCTTC
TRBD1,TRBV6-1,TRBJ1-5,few,CASSLEGGGQPQHF,TGTGCCAGCAGTTTAGAAGGGGGCGGTCAGCCCCAGCATTTT
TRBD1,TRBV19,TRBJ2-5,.,CASSIARGLLREQYF,TGTGCCAGTAGTATCGCCAGGGGGCTTTTAAGAGAGCAGTACTTC
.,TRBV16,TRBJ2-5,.,CASSRLGETQYF,TGTGCCAGCAGTCGCCTCGGAGAGACCCAGTACTTC
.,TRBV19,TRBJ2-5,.,CACRGLETQYF,TGTGCCTGCAGGGGCTTGGAGACCCAGTACTTC